The 32 T cell receptor beta chains below all came from one sample that was sequenced in a study of T cells expressing NK-cell markers. TCRdb derives one entry per CDR3 protein from the 5' RACE reads, leaving out DNA. The sample's table shows roughly 390,000 distinct CDR3 sequences. Material for sequencing was blood T cells: a sorted CD56 or NKG2C T cell subset, CD4+ or CD8+ T cells, or bulk PBMC T cells (not recorded which). The receptors stem from a woman aged 45-59 years in good health.

The chain joins TRBV24-1 to TRBJ1-1. The CDR3 contains 11 residues. From germline, CDR1 is KGHDR and CDR2 SFDVKD. CDR3 sequence: CATSDLRQAFF.

The chain recombines TRBV19 with TRBJ1-4; TCRdb's D call of TRBD1 is untestable without DNA. CDR1 is LNHDA, CDR2 SQIVND, per germline (reference sequence). CDR3 length: 13 amino acids. The CDR3 region is CASQGNPGEKLFF.

This sequence joins TRBV20-1 and TRBJ1-1; the TRBD1 assignment by TCRdb is unverifiable without DNA. The CDR3 totals 11 residues. The germline V gene encodes CDR1 DFQATT and CDR2 SNEGSKA (reference sequence). The CDR3 reads CSASHRQGAFF.

The chain uses TRBV10-3 and TRBJ2-1; TCRdb reports TRBD1, a call that lacks DNA to check it against. CDR1 ENHRY and CDR2 SYGVKD come from the germline V gene. This CDR3 spans 15 amino acids. The CDR3 protein is CAISSGTRGGNEQFF.

The V gene is TRBV4-1, the J gene TRBJ2-5; the TCRdb call, TRBD1, lacks DNA for checking. CDR3 length equals 13 residues. Germline V lookup: CDR1 MGHRA, CDR2 YSYEKL. CDR3: CASSQARGETQYF.

The rearrangement links TRBV7-9 to TRBJ2-3; TCRdb selects TRBD2, and the lack of DNA leaves this call unchecked. The CDR3 extends over 20 amino acids. Germline V gene lookup returns CDR1 SEHNR and CDR2 FQNEAQ (reference sequence). The CDR3: CASSFDPGLAGVGSTDTQYF.

The rearrangement joins TRBV14 to TRBJ2-4; the D gene TCRdb calls, TRBD1, cannot be checked with no DNA. This CDR3 region has 19 residues. Germline CDR1 SGHDN, CDR2 FVKESK. The CDR3 loop reads CASSQGGWGPNLAKNIQYF.

V usage is TRBV7-6 and J usage is TRBJ2-3; TCRdb's D gene call, TRBD1, goes unchecked for lack of DNA. This CDR3 has 14 residues. Germline V gene lookup returns CDR1 SGHVS and CDR2 FNYEAQ. The CDR3 sequence is CATTRGTSTDTQYF.

The chain links TRBV20-1 to TRBJ2-2; TCRdb gives TRBD2 as the D gene, but with no DNA this cannot be confirmed. This CDR3 contains 13 residues. The germline CDR1 and CDR2 sequences are DFQATT and SNEGSKA (reference sequence). CDR3 protein: CSASWEGTGELFF.

The rearrangement uses TRBV27 and TRBJ1-5; with no DNA, the TCRdb D assignment of TRBD1 cannot be verified. Germline V gives CDR1 MNHEY, CDR2 SMNVEV (reference sequence). CDR3 length equals 14 residues. The CDR3 sequence is CASSLGAGGQPQHF.

This chain links TRBV12-3 or TRBV12-4 with TRBJ2-5; there is no DNA to check the TCRdb D call of TRBD1. This CDR3 spans 13 amino acids. CDR3 sequence: CASNRGPVETQYF.

V gene TRBV5-1 combines with J gene TRBJ1-1; checking the TCRdb D call of TRBD1 is not possible without DNA. Per germline, CDR1 SGHRS and CDR2 YFSETQ. The CDR3 is made up of 17 amino acids. The CDR3 sequence is CASSLEGQQWRNTEAFF.

The chain employs TRBV27 and TRBJ2-7; TCRdb designates TRBD2, a call that cannot be tested without DNA. This CDR3 has 14 amino acids. Germline lookup yields CDR1 MNHEY and CDR2 SMNVEV (reference sequence). The CDR3 protein is CASSFGTSDYEQYF.

The chain recombines TRBV30 with TRBJ1-6; TCRdb's D call of TRBD1 is untestable without DNA. The CDR3 spans 13 residues. Per germline, CDR1 GTSNPN and CDR2 SVGIG (reference sequence). The CDR3 loop is CAWGTAYNSPLHF.

This sequence joins TRBV5-6 and TRBJ1-2. The CDR3 is 14 residues long. Germline values: CDR1 SGHDT, CDR2 YYEEEE. The CDR3 reads CASSLRASDYGYTF. The full variable domain, completed using reference TRBV5-6 and TRBJ1-2, is DAGVTQSPTHLIKTRGQQVTLRCSPKSGHDTVSWYQQALGQGPQFIFQYYEEEERQRGNFPDRFSGHQFPNYSSELNVNALLLGDSALYLCASSLRASDYGYTFGSGTRLTVV.

The rearrangement joins TRBV24-1 to TRBJ2-2; TCRdb's D call, TRBD1, is unchecked because there is no DNA. This CDR3 has 17 residues. Per germline, CDR1 KGHDR and CDR2 SFDVKD. The CDR3 protein is CATSDLGTLANTGELFF.

V is TRBV20-1 and J is TRBJ2-7; TCRdb gives TRBD2 as the D gene, but with no DNA this cannot be confirmed. The CDR3 spans 16 residues. CDR1 DFQATT and CDR2 SNEGSKA come from the germline V gene (reference sequence). The CDR3 loop reads CSARSITGVAEYEQYF.

The chain links TRBV10-1 to TRBJ1-1. This CDR3 is built from 16 residues. Germline lookup yields CDR1 WNHNN and CDR2 SYGVQD (reference sequence). CDR3 loop: CASSESLPTRNTEAFF.

The chain employs TRBV7-2 and TRBJ1-4; with no DNA, the TCRdb D assignment of TRBD1 cannot be verified. Germline V gene data show CDR1 as SGHTA and CDR2 as FQGNSA. CDR3 length equals 14 residues. This CDR3 is CASSSGQGGEKLFF.

The V call is TRBV12-3 or TRBV12-4, the J call TRBJ2-3; absent DNA, TCRdb's TRBD2 call cannot be checked. The CDR3 covers 14 residues. CDR3 sequence: CASSFLAGGDTQYF.

V and J are TRBV19 and TRBJ2-1; no DNA is available, so the TRBD2 call from TCRdb remains unchecked. The CDR3 runs 16 residues. Per the germline V gene, CDR1 is LNHDA and CDR2 is SQIVND (reference sequence). Here the CDR3 reads CASTLRSGLATNEQFF.

The rearrangement links TRBV20-1 to TRBJ2-5; with no DNA, the TCRdb D assignment of TRBD1 cannot be verified. Germline CDR1 is DFQATT and CDR2 is SNEGSKA (reference sequence). CDR3 length: 14 amino acids. The CDR3 reads CSARGRPGEETQYF.

This chain uses TRBV20-1 with TRBJ2-1; TCRdb indicates TRBD2, and absent DNA this call remains unverified. Germline-derived CDR1 and CDR2 are DFQATT and SNEGSKA (reference sequence). CDR3 length: 13 residues. CDR3 region: CSASRIGGNEQFF.

The rearrangement uses TRBV9 and TRBJ1-2; absent DNA, TCRdb's TRBD1 call cannot be checked. This CDR3 region has 13 residues. Germline CDR1 is SGDLS and CDR2 is YYNGEE. The CDR3 here is CASSVGQGDGYTF.

V usage is TRBV20-1 and J usage is TRBJ2-3; the D call from TCRdb, TRBD2, cannot be confirmed without DNA. The CDR3 runs to 17 residues. CDR1 and CDR2 (germline): DFQATT, SNEGSKA (reference sequence). CDR3 amino acids: CSARDRQRVASTDTQYF.

V gene TRBV5-1 combines with J gene TRBJ2-5; the D gene TCRdb calls, TRBD1, cannot be checked with no DNA. Germline CDR1 is SGHRS and CDR2 is YFSETQ. CDR3 size: 14 residues. The CDR3: CASRSLQGAKTQYF.

The rearrangement uses TRBV6-1 and TRBJ2-5; as DNA is missing, the TRBD1 call by TCRdb cannot be tested. Germline V CDR1 and CDR2: MNHNS, SASEGT. The CDR3 covers 12 residues. This CDR3 reads CASRTGPETQYF.

The chain employs TRBV10-2 and TRBJ1-5. The CDR3 runs 15 residues. Looked up from germline, CDR1 is WSHSY and CDR2 is SAAADI. This chain's CDR3 is CASSESGINHQPQHF.

The chain carries TRBV7-9 and TRBJ2-5; the TCRdb D gene call, TRBD1, has no DNA to confirm it. Germline V CDR1 and CDR2: SEHNR, FQNEAQ (reference sequence). This CDR3 region has 14 residues. Here the CDR3 reads CASSSLGGQETQYF.

This CDR3 is CATSRDTGGLGELFF. The V call is TRBV15, the J call TRBJ2-2; TCRdb calls TRBD1, which cannot be checked without DNA. CDR1 is LNHNV, CDR2 YYDKDF, per germline (reference sequence). This CDR3 has 15 amino acids. Full variable domain (outside the CDR3, taken from reference TRBV15 and TRBJ2-2): DAMVIQNPRYQVTQFGKPVTLSCSQTLNHNVMYWYQQKSSQAPKLLFHYYDKDFNNEADTPDNFQSRRPNTSFCFLDIRSPGLGDTAMYLCATSRDTGGLGELFFGEGSRLTVL.

The gene calls are TRBV2 and TRBJ2-1; TCRdb calls TRBD1, which cannot be checked without DNA. Germline V lookup: CDR1 SNHLY, CDR2 FYNNEI. This CDR3 has 12 residues. CDR3 loop: CALGTPYNEQFF. The full variable domain, in which reference TRBV2 and TRBJ2-1 provide the parts outside the CDR3, is EPEVTQTPSHQVTQMGQEVILRCVPISNHLYFYWYRQILGQKVEFLVSFYNNEISEKSEIFDDQFSVERPDGSNFTLKIRSTKLEDSAMYFCALGTPYNEQFFGPGTRLTVL.

The rearrangement links TRBV15 to TRBJ2-3. There are 15 residues in the CDR3. Germline V gene data show CDR1 as LNHNV and CDR2 as YYDKDF (reference sequence). The CDR3 loop reads CATSPDLSSTDTQYF.